The 29 T cell receptor beta chains reported below all come from one sample, sequenced in a study of Ad26.COV2.S vaccination and SARS-CoV-2 variants. Treatment reported: over 15 received Ad26.COV2.S at low or high dose, single or two shots; a few received placebo; per-sample allocation not given. The samples were gathered on day 63 after the first injection of vaccine or placebo. TCRdb's table, derived via immunoSEQ multiplex PCR, lists solely in-frame clones and lacks some. The table records some 350,000 clones, 90% of them present only once. Here the sequenced sample was peripheral blood, taken in a trial of Ad26.COV2.S vaccine versus placebo. The receptor source for this set is a person between 18 and 65 years old who received the Ad26.COV2.S COVID-19 vaccine or a placebo.

The chain joins TRBV7-3 to TRBJ1-3, with D tentatively TRBD1 (5 bases). The germline V gene encodes CDR1 SGHTA and CDR2 FQGTGA. The CDR3 runs to 14 residues. The V end lost 2 bases, the J end lost 2 bases, and 7 bases lay between the germline ends. The chain's CDR3 is CASSLVGPGNTIYF. CDR3 DNA sequence: TGTGCCAGCAGCTTAGTGGGGCCTGGAAACACCATATATTTT.

The V and J genes are TRBV18 and TRBJ2-2, with 7 bases aligning to TRBD2. J gave up 6 bases and V 3 bases, and 7 bases lay outside the gene matches. This CDR3 is built from 15 residues. The germline V gene has CDR1 KGHSH and CDR2 LQKENI. CDR3 bases: TGTGCCAGCTCACCGAGGCGGGAGAGTCCCGGGGAGCTGTTTTTT. Its translation is CASSPRRESPGELFF. Combining the CDR3 with reference TRBV18 and TRBJ2-2 gives the whole variable domain NAGVMQNPRHLVRRRGQEARLRCSPMKGHSHVYWYRQLPEEGLKFMVYLQKENIIDESGMPKERFSAEFPKEGPSILRIQQVVRGDSAAYFCASSPRRESPGELFFGEGSRLTVL.

The V call is TRBV5-6, the J call TRBJ2-2; TRBD2 might be the D (5 bases). Germline-derived CDR1 and CDR2 are SGHDT and YYEEEE. There are 15 residues in the CDR3. The V end was cut by 2 bases, the J end by 3 bases, with 11 bases between. CDR3 loop: CASSLDTRDTGELFF. The DNA for the CDR3 is TGTGCCAGCAGCTTAGACACGAGGGACACCGGGGAGCTGTTTTTT.

The chain recombines TRBV19 with TRBJ1-1; 8 bases match TRBD1. Germline V CDR1 and CDR2: LNHDA, SQIVND (reference sequence). Trimming removed 5 bases from V and 10 bases from J; junction bases left unmatched: 12. The CDR3 loop spans 14 amino acids. CDR3 in amino acids: CASSGVGQGAGAFF. The CDR3 coding sequence is TGTGCCAGTAGTGGGGTCGGACAGGGTGCTGGAGCTTTCTTT.

The J gene is TRBJ2-1, the V gene TRBV7-9, with 7 bases fitting TRBD2. CDR1 and CDR2 from the germline V gene are SEHNR and FQNEAQ (reference sequence). J lost 5 bases, V lost 8 bases, and 6 bases had no gene match. This CDR3 region has 13 residues. Here the CDR3 DNA reads TGTGCCAGCGGCCCCGGGACTAACAATGAGCAGTTCTTC. Residues: CASGPGTNNEQFF.

V usage is TRBV11-2 and J usage is TRBJ2-2; D uncertain. With 3 bases removed from V and 8 bases from J, the gap between germline ends came to 10 bases. This CDR3 region has 13 residues. Germline V gives CDR1 SGHAT, CDR2 FQNNGV. The CDR3 sequence: CASSFLDRGELFF. The CDR3 DNA reads as TGTGCCAGCAGCTTCTTGGATAGGGGGGAGCTGTTTTTT.

CDR3 sequence reads: CATSRGAYEQYF. The CDR3 nucleotides read TGTGCCACAAGCAGGGGCGCCTACGAGCAGTACTTC. The chain links TRBV3-1 (or the pseudogene TRBV3-2) to TRBJ2-7; TRBD1 is a possible D gene (6 bases). Germline values: CDR1 LGHDT, CDR2 YNNKEL (reference sequence). V was cut by 10 bases and J by 2 bases, with 12 bases left in between. The CDR3 runs to 12 residues.

About this clone itself: In the same sample, other DNA sequences code for this CDR3. V is TRBV5-4 and J is TRBJ1-1; D unclear. V lost 0 bases and J lost 2, with 5 bases in between. Germline assignment: CDR1 SGHNT and CDR2 YYREEE (reference sequence). The CDR3 consists of 13 residues. Here the CDR3 reads CASSLEVNTEAFF. The CDR3 bases are TGTGCCAGCAGCTTGGAAGTTAACACTGAAGCTTTCTTT.

The chain employs TRBV12-3 or TRBV12-4 and TRBJ2-5; 8 nucleotides line up with TRBD1. This CDR3 has 13 amino acids. Trimming at V came to 6 bases and at J to 3 bases, leaving 3 bases not matched to a gene. CDR3 coding DNA: TGTGCCAGCAGGTCAGGGGGCGAAGAGACCCAGTACTTC. Translated, it gives CASRSGGEETQYF.

The chain couples TRBV3-1 (or the pseudogene TRBV3-2) to TRBJ1-2, with D possibly matching TRBD1 (6 bases). Between the trimmed V and J ends, which lost 1 base and 7 bases, there was a span of 16 bases. This CDR3 spans 15 amino acids. The V gene's germline CDR1 is LGHDT and CDR2 YNNKEL (reference sequence). The DNA for the CDR3 is TGTGCCAGCAGCCAAGCGGGCCGGGGGCTTAGTGGCTACACCTTC. It translates to CASSQAGRGLSGYTF.

This chain connects TRBV2 to TRBJ1-4; D gene uncertain. The germline V gene encodes CDR1 SNHLY and CDR2 FYNNEI. This CDR3 is 12 amino acids long. Trimming stripped 8 bases from V and 4 bases from J, with 8 bases between. The DNA for the CDR3 is TGTGCCAGCGAAGGAATTAATGAAAAACTGTTTTTT. Protein: CASEGINEKLFF.

The chain has TRBV20-1 and TRBJ2-5; 8 bases match TRBD1. The J segment lost 5 bases and the V segment lost 3 bases, leaving 5 bases of the junction unmatched. CDR3 length: 13 amino acids. Germline CDR1 DFQATT, CDR2 SNEGSKA (reference sequence). The CDR3 DNA reads TGCAGTGCTAGTCACAGGGGGGCCGAGACCCAGTACTTC. This sequence encodes CSASHRGAETQYF.

This clone appeared a single time. This sequence joins TRBV6-4 and TRBJ2-2; either TRBD1 or TRBD2 may supply D (6 bases each). CDR3 length equals 16 residues. In germline, CDR1 is MRHNA, CDR2 SNTAGT. V was trimmed by 3 bases and J by 1 base, leaving 12 bases between them. This CDR3 is CASSERQEGNTGELFF. CDR3 bases: TGTGCCAGCAGTGAGAGACAGGAGGGGAACACCGGGGAGCTGTTTTTT.

This clone was recorded once. The J gene is TRBJ2-7, the V gene TRBV6-2 or TRBV6-3, with 9 bases identical to TRBD2. The CDR3 runs 18 residues. CDR1 is MNHEY, CDR2 SVGEGT, per germline. V lost 0 bases and J lost 2; bases outside the gene matches: 11. CDR3 nucleotides: TGTGCCAGCAGTTACTCGATAGCTAGCGGGGCCACTCCCTACGAGCAGTACTTC. Translation gives CASSYSIASGATPYEQYF.

This sequence joins TRBV11-2 and TRBJ2-7, with 10 nucleotides matching TRBD1. The V segment lost 4 bases and the J segment 3 bases; nucleotides outside the gene matches: 9. This CDR3 contains 16 residues. The germline V gene encodes CDR1 SGHAT and CDR2 FQNNGV. This chain's CDR3 is CASSSWTGGKDYEQYF. The CDR3, as DNA: TGTGCCAGCAGCTCCTGGACAGGGGGAAAAGACTACGAGCAGTACTTC.

The chain couples TRBV7-3 to TRBJ2-1; TRBD1 is a possible D gene (6 bases). Germline V CDR1 and CDR2: SGHTA, FQGTGA. The CDR3 consists of 14 residues. V was trimmed by 2 bases and J by 6 bases, leaving 11 bases between them. CDR3 residues: CASSLWDNSNEQFF. The CDR3, as DNA: TGTGCCAGCAGCTTATGGGACAACAGCAATGAGCAGTTCTTC. The full variable domain, its missing parts supplied by reference TRBV7-3 and TRBJ2-1, is GAGVSQTPSNKVTEKGKYVELRCDPISGHTALYWYRQSLGQGPEFLIYFQGTGAADDSGLPNDRFFAVRPEGSVSTLKIQRTERGDSAVYLCASSLWDNSNEQFFGPGTRLTVL.

The rearrangement joins TRBV10-3 to TRBJ2-1; 12 nucleotides line up with TRBD2. Germline assignment: CDR1 ENHRY and CDR2 SYGVKD. V trimming: 5 bases; J trimming: 8 bases; junction bases outside the gene matches: 4. The CDR3 is 14 amino acids. The chain's CDR3 is CAISLAGGPDEQFF. CDR3 sequence (DNA): TGTGCCATCAGTCTAGCGGGGGGGCCCGATGAGCAGTTCTTC.

V and J are TRBV7-8 and TRBJ1-1; D is uncertain. The germline V gene has CDR1 SGHVS and CDR2 FQNEAQ. This CDR3 has 15 amino acids. Trimming cost V 4 bases and J 1 base, with 13 bases left between them. This chain's CDR3 is CASSSSGDANTEAFF. The DNA for the CDR3 is TGTGCCAGCAGCTCCAGCGGAGACGCGAACACTGAAGCTTTCTTT.

The chain employs TRBV6-5 and TRBJ2-1; TRBD2 matches 7 bases. Germline V gene sequence: CDR1 MNHEY, CDR2 SVGAGI. After removal of 6 bases from V and 7 bases from J, the junction contained 9 bases not matched to a gene. This CDR3 comprises 14 residues. CDR3 sequence: CASSRPEGGNEQFF. CDR3 coding DNA: TGTGCCAGCAGCCGACCTGAGGGAGGGAATGAGCAGTTCTTC.

This clone was counted once. The gene calls are TRBV27 and TRBJ2-6; D call uncertain. This CDR3 is built from 15 residues. The germline V gene has CDR1 MNHEY and CDR2 SMNVEV (reference sequence). Trimming shortened V by 5 bases and J by 0 bases, and 8 bases separated the two germline ends. CDR3 sequence (DNA): TGTGCCAGCAGTCCACAGAGCTCTGGGGCCAACGTCCTGACTTTC. Translation: CASSPQSSGANVLTF.

V is TRBV19 and J is TRBJ1-2; D gene unclear. Trimming cost V 8 bases and J 3 bases, with 7 bases left between them. This CDR3 region has 11 residues. Germline V CDR1 and CDR2: LNHDA, SQIVND (reference sequence). In DNA form, the CDR3 reads TGTGCCAGTGGCTTCGACTATGGCTACACCTTC. Its translation: CASGFDYGYTF.

The V call is TRBV5-8, the J call TRBJ2-1; TRBD1 aligns across 7 bases. Germline assignment: CDR1 SGHTS and CDR2 YDEGEE. V shed 3 bases, J shed 4 bases, and the junction held 10 bases outside the gene matches. CDR3 length: 16 residues. The CDR3 DNA reads as TGTGCCAGCAGCTCCGTCCCGGGACAGCGGTACAATGAGCAGTTCTTC. It specifies CASSSVPGQRYNEQFF.

V and J are TRBV29-1 and TRBJ2-7; 13 nucleotides match TRBD2. Losses at the gene ends were 6 bases for V and 0 bases for J; bases not matched to a gene: 5. The CDR3 length is 15 residues. Per the germline V gene, CDR1 is SQVTM and CDR2 is ANQGSEA. The CDR3 loop reads CSVHGLAGASYEQYF. For the CDR3, the DNA is TGCAGCGTCCACGGACTAGCGGGGGCCTCCTACGAGCAGTACTTC.

This chain uses TRBV19 with TRBJ1-1, with D unclear. Germline-derived CDR1 and CDR2 are LNHDA and SQIVND (reference sequence). The CDR3 length is 15 residues. Trimming left V 3 bases short and J 0 bases short, with 11 bases between. The CDR3 DNA is TGTGCCAGTAGTATTCCGGACGGAGTGAACACTGAAGCTTTCTTT. Translating gives CASSIPDGVNTEAFF.

This rearrangement joins TRBV10-2 to TRBJ2-5; tentative D call: TRBD2 (6 bases). The CDR3 totals 17 residues. Germline CDR1 WSHSY, CDR2 SAAADI. Trimming removed 7 bases at V and 0 bases at J, with 21 bases between. CDR3 in DNA: TGCGCCAGCAAGGTGGGGTCCTGGAGGGTAGACCAAGAGACCCAGTACTTC. Protein: CASKVGSWRVDQETQYF.

The rearrangement joins TRBV11-3 to TRBJ2-1; 7 nucleotides agree with TRBD2. This CDR3 region has 16 residues. V lost 1 base to trimming and J lost 4 bases; unmatched junction nucleotides: 7. CDR1 and CDR2 from the germline V gene are SGHNT and YENEEA. In DNA form, the CDR3 reads TGTGCCAGCAGCTTAGGGGCTAGCGGCCAGTACAATGAGCAGTTCTTC. Translated, it gives CASSLGASGQYNEQFF. The whole variable domain, filled in from reference TRBV11-3 and TRBJ2-1, reads EAGVVQSPRYKIIEKKQPVAFWCNPISGHNTLYWYLQNLGQGPELLIRYENEEAVDDSQLPKDRFSAERLKGVDSTLKIQPAELGDSAVYLCASSLGASGQYNEQFFGPGTRLTVL.

The V call is TRBV18, the J call TRBJ1-4; 9 nucleotides line up with TRBD1. Trimming at V came to 6 bases and at J to 3 bases, leaving 17 bases not matched to a gene. CDR3 size: 19 residues. Germline values: CDR1 KGHSH, CDR2 LQKENI. The CDR3 DNA follows: TGTGCCAGCTCGTCCGGGACAGGGAATCTCCTGGGGGCTAATGAAAAACTGTTTTTT. Protein product: CASSSGTGNLLGANEKLFF.

The gene calls are TRBV5-4 and TRBJ1-2; weak D call: TRBD1 (6 bases). The CDR3 covers 13 residues. V was cut by 2 bases and J by 7 bases, with 12 bases left in between. CDR1 and CDR2 from the germline V gene are SGHNT and YYREEE (reference sequence). CDR3: CASSLQGPGGYTF. CDR3 DNA sequence: TGTGCCAGCAGCTTACAGGGACCTGGTGGCTACACCTTC.

The J gene is TRBJ2-6, the V gene TRBV10-2; D may correspond to TRBD1 or TRBD2 (5 bases each). Germline-derived CDR1 and CDR2 are WSHSY and SAAADI. The CDR3 sequence is 14 residues long. The V end lost 11 bases, the J end lost 0 bases, and 11 bases lay between the germline ends. CDR3 amino acids: CAGGAGSGANVLTF. CDR3 DNA sequence: TGCGCCGGGGGTGCTGGCTCTGGGGCCAACGTCCTGACTTTC.